This T cell receptor beta chain is from a study of CD8 T cells in Susac syndrome. The overall study: Patients with Susac syndrome were therapy-naive, on corticosteroids, or on intravenous immunoglobulin alone at blood draw.

Germline V lookup: CDR1 SGDLS, CDR2 YYNGEE. V was cut by 3 bases and J by 6 bases, with 19 bases left in between. CDR3 size: 15 residues. RNA was extracted with the RNeasy kit, and a quantity of roughly 0.45 to 1 ug was reverse transcribed using random hexamers. Multiplex PCR with immunoSEQ amplified the TCR beta CDR3 across 54 Vbeta and 13 Jbeta. TCRdb redid the calling of the immunoSEQ multiplex PCR reads with MiXCR, one entry per CDR3 protein. Here the sample spans under 200,000 distinct CDR3 sequences, approximately 94% being singletons. The source of this sequence is a human donor with Susac syndrome. Sequences were obtained from CD4+ T cells from PBMCs. The genes are TRBV9 and TRBJ2-7, with D possibly being TRBD2 (6 bases). CDR3 nucleotides: TGTGCCAGCAGCGCCCCGGGACTCCAGCCCCTCGAGCAGTACTTC. Amino acids: CASSAPGLQPLEQYF.